The 5 T cell receptor beta chains given below trace back to one sample, sequenced in a study of CD8 T cells in ankylosing spondylitis. Using its own MiXCR run on the 5' RACE reads, TCRdb lists one record per CDR3 protein. This sample has some 250,000 distinct CDR3 sequences, with under 30% found just once. Material for sequencing was blood, either unsorted or a sorted T cell fraction (not recorded which). These TCRs come from a male donor with ankylosing spondylitis or in good health (not recorded which).

V is TRBV10-3 and J is TRBJ2-2; TRBD2 might be the D (6 bases). CDR1 is ENHRY, CDR2 SYGVKD, per germline. V lost 6 bases to trimming and J lost 7 bases, with 9 bases between them. CDR3 length: 12 residues. CDR3 coding DNA: TGTGCCATCAGGGAGGGACGCGGGGAGCTGTTTTTT. It translates to CAIREGRGELFF.

There are a few counts of this clonotype. The V call is TRBV20-1, the J call TRBJ2-7, with D possibly matching TRBD2 (6 bases). The CDR3 length is 16 residues. CDR1 and CDR2 from the germline V gene are DFQATT and SNEGSKA (reference sequence). The V end was cut by 0 bases, the J end by 0 bases, with 15 bases between. As DNA, the CDR3 is TGCAGTGCTAGAGATCTGGGGACCGGGAGCTCCTACGAGCAGTACTTC. It is translated as CSARDLGTGSSYEQYF.

This clonotype was detected many times. The CDR3 loop is CSARELPSGGIYNEQFF. The DNA for the CDR3 is TGCAGTGCTAGAGAATTGCCTAGCGGGGGGATTTACAATGAGCAGTTCTTC. This chain joins TRBV20-1 and TRBJ2-1; the match to TRBD2 covers 11 bases. The CDR3 has 17 amino acids. With 0 bases clipped from V and 4 bases from J, the junction kept 8 bases outside the gene matches. Looked up from germline, CDR1 is DFQATT and CDR2 is SNEGSKA (reference sequence).

This clonotype was counted many times. V is TRBV10-3 and J is TRBJ2-5, with D tentatively TRBD2 (6 bases). V was cut by 6 bases and J by 0 bases, with 8 bases left in between. The CDR3 loop spans 13 amino acids. Germline CDR1 and CDR2: ENHRY and SYGVKD. The CDR3 nucleotides read TGTGCCATCAGCCGGGACTACCAAGAGACCCAGTACTTC. It is translated as CAISRDYQETQYF.

This rearrangement joins TRBV7-2 to TRBJ2-1, with D perhaps matching TRBD1 or TRBD2 (5 bases each). The germline V gene has CDR1 SGHTA and CDR2 FQGNSA. The CDR3 is made up of 15 amino acids. Between the trimmed V and J ends, which lost 5 bases and 0 bases, there was a span of 11 bases. Here the CDR3 reads CASSGGGGSYNEQFF. The CDR3 DNA reads TGTGCCAGCAGCGGAGGTGGGGGCTCCTACAATGAGCAGTTCTTC.